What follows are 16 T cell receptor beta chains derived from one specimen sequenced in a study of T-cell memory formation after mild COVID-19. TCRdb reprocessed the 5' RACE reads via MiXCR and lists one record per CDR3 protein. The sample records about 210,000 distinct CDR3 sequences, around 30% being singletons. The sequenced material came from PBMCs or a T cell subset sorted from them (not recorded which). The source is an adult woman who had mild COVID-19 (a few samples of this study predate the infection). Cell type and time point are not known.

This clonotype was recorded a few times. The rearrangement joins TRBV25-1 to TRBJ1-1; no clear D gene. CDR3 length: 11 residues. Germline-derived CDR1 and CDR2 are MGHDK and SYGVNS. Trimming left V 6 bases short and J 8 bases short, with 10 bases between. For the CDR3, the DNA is TGTGCCAGCAGCCTTTTAACAGAAGCTTTCTTT. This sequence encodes CASSLLTEAFF.

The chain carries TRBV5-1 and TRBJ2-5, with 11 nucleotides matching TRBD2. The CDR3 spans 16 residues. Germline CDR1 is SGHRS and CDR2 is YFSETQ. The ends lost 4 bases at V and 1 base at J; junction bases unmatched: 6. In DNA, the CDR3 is TGCGCCAGCAGCGGGGGGACTAGCGGCCTCCAAGAGACCCAGTACTTC. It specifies CASSGGTSGLQETQYF.

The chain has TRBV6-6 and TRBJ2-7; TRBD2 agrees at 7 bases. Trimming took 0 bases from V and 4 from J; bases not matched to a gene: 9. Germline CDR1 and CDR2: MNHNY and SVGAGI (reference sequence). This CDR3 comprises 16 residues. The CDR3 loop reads CASSYSGGSGNYEQYF. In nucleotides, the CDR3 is TGTGCCAGCAGTTACTCGGGAGGGTCCGGGAATTACGAGCAGTACTTC.

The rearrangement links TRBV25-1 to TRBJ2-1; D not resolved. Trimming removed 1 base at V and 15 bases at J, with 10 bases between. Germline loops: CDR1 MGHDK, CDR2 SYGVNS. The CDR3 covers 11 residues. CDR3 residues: CASSESVFSFF. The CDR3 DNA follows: TGTGCCAGCAGTGAATCCGTTTTTTCGTTCTTC.

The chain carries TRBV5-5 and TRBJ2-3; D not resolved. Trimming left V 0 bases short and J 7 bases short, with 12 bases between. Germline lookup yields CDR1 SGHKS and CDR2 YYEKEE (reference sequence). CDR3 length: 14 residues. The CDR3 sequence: CASSLGAGRNTQYF. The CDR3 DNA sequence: TGTGCCAGCAGCTTGGGGGCAGGTAGGAATACGCAGTATTTT.

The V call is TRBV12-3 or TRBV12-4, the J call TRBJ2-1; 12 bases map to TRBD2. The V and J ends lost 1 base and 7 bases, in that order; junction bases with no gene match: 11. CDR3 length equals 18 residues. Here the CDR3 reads CASSLGASGRALVNEQFF. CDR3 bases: TGTGCCAGCAGTTTAGGGGCTAGCGGGAGGGCCCTTGTGAATGAGCAGTTCTTC.

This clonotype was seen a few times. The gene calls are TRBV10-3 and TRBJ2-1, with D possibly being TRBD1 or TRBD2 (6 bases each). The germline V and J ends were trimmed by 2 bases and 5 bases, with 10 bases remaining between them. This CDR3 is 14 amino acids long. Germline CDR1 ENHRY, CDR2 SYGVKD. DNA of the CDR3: TGTGCCATCAGTGAGAGAAGGGGGGACAATGAGCAGTTCTTC. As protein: CAISERRGDNEQFF.

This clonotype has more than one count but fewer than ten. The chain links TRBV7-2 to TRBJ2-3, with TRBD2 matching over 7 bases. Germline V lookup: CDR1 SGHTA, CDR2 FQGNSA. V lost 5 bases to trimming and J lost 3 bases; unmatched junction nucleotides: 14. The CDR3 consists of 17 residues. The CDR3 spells CASSQVGREFLTDTQYF. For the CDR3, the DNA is TGTGCCAGCAGCCAAGTTGGGCGGGAGTTTTTAACAGATACGCAGTATTTT.

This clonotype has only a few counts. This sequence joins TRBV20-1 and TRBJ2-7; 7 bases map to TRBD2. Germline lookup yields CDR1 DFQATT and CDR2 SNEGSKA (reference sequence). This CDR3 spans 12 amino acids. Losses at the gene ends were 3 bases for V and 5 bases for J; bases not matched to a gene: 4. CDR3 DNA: TGCAGTGCTAGCGGGAGGCCCGACGAGCAGTACTTC. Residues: CSASGRPDEQYF.

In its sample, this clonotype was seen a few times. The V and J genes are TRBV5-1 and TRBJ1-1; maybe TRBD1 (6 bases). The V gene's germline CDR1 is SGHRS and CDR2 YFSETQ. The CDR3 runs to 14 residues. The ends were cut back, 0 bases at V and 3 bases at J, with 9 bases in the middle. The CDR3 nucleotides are TGCGCCAGCAGCTTGGACAGGGTGGACACTGAAGCTTTCTTT. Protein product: CASSLDRVDTEAFF.

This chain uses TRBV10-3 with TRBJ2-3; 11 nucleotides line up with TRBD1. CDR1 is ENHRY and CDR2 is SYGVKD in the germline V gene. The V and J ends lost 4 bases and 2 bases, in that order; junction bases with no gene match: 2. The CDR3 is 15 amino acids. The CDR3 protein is CAISADRGPTDTQYF. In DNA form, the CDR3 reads TGTGCCATCAGTGCGGACAGGGGGCCCACAGATACGCAGTATTTT.

CDR3 bases: TGTGCCAGCAGCGAACAGGGGGCTAACTATGGCTACACCTTC. This codes for CASSEQGANYGYTF. The rearrangement links TRBV7-9 to TRBJ1-2; the match to TRBD1 covers 8 bases. V lost 5 bases to trimming and J lost 0 bases; unmatched junction nucleotides: 2. CDR3 length: 14 residues. Germline V lookup: CDR1 SEHNR, CDR2 FQNEAQ (reference sequence).

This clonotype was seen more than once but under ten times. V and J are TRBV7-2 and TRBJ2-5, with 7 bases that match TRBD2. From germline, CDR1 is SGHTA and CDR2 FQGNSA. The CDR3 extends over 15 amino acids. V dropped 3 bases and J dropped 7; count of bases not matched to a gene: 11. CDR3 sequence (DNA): TGTGCCAGCAGCTTTCACGGGGGGATTGGAACGACCCAGTACTTC. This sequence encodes CASSFHGGIGTTQYF.

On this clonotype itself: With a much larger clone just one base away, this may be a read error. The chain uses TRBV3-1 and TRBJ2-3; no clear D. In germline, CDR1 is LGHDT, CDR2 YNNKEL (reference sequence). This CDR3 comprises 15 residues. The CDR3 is CDSSQDQSRTDTQYF. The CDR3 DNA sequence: TGTGACAGCAGCCAAGATCAATCGCGCACAGATACGCAGTATTTT.

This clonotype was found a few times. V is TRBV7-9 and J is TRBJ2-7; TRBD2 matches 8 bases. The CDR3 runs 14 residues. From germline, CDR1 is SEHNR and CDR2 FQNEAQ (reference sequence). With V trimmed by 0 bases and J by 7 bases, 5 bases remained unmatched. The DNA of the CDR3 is TGTGCCAGCAGCTTAGCAGGACTAGCCGAGGAGCAGTACTTC. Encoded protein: CASSLAGLAEEQYF.

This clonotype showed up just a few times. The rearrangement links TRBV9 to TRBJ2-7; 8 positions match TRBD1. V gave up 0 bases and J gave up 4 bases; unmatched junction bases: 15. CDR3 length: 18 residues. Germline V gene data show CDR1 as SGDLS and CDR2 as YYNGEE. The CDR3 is CASSVATGPGQDRYEQYF. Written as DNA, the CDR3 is TGTGCCAGCAGCGTAGCTACAGGGCCGGGACAGGATCGTTACGAGCAGTACTTC.